These T cell receptor delta chains were read from a single sample in a study of Vδ1+ human thymocytes. TCRdb used CATT to re-call clones from the multiplex PCR reads. Found here are more than 45,000 delta-chain clones, about 16% of them singletons; the top ten hold 0.3% to 0.45%. Sequenced material: Vdelta1+ gamma-delta thymocytes from the thymus. These TCRs come from a girl under three years old who had congenital heart surgery. Both conserved end residues are part of each CDR3. D genes are given only for firm matches. Part of the rows lack a size; the others show once, few, many or a class for expanded clones.

v_call	clone_size	d_call	j_call	cdr3_nt	cdr3_aa
TRDV1	-	TRDD3	TRDJ1	TGTGCTCTTGGGGAACCCCGGTCGTGTCCCGATACTGGGGGATACAGGGAACTCATCTTT	CALGEPRSCPDTGGYRELIF
TRDV1	-	TRDD3	TRDJ1	TGTGCTCTTGGGGAAGGAGAAATGGGGGATACACCCGCCCACACCGATAAACTCATCTTT	CALGEGEMGDTPAHTDKLIF
TRDV1	-	TRDD3	TRDJ1	TGTGCTCTTGCAACCGACGAAACACTGGGGGATACTCCCGATAAACTCATCTTT	CALATDETLGDTPDKLIF
TRDV1	-	TRDD3	TRDJ1	TGTGCTCTTGGGGAACTAGTGATGGGGGATACGCGATACACCGATAAACTCATCTTT	CALGELVMGDTRYTDKLIF
TRDV1	few	-	TRDJ1	TGTGCTCTTGGGCCAATGACCCCCTCTTCCTACGGGGATACACTTTCGTACACCGATAAACTCATCTTT	CALGPMTPSSYGDTLSYTDKLIF
TRDV1	few	-	TRDJ1	TGTGCTCTTGGGGAATCCGATAAGGACCCAGATCCCCTGTACACCGATAAACTCATCTTT	CALGESDKDPDPLYTDKLIF
TRDV1	-	TRDD3	TRDJ1	TGTGCTCTTGGGGCCCCTTACCCATTGGGGGATAGGAGGAACGATAAACTCATCTTT	CALGAPYPLGDRRNDKLIF
TRDV1	-	-	TRDJ1	TGTGCTCTTGGGGAACCAGAGAACCAACCCGCCGATAAACTCATCTTT	CALGEPENQPADKLIF
TRDV1	few	-	TRDJ1	TGTGCTCTTGGGGAACTGGGGCTCCCCTTCCTCGAGCGGGATACCCCCGATAAACTCATCTTT	CALGELGLPFLERDTPDKLIF
TRDV1	-	TRDD3	TRDJ1	TGTGCTCTTGGGGAACATGATCTCCGGCCTTCCCTCCCTTTGGGGGATAAGAGACTCATCTTT	CALGEHDLRPSLPLGDKRLIF
TRDV1	-	-	TRDJ1	TGTGCTCTTGGGGAATTTAGGGAGCCCACACCATCCGATAAACTCATCTTT	CALGEFREPTPSDKLIF
TRDV1	few	TRDD3	TRDJ1	TGTGCTCTTGGGGATCCTCGCCCTCAATGGGGGGATACAACGGCCGATAAACTCATCTTT	CALGDPRPQWGDTTADKLIF
TRDV1	few	TRDD3	TRDJ1	TGTGCTCTTGGGGAACTTTTACTTCGAGCCACTGGGGGATACCATCGCGATAAACTCATCTTT	CALGELLLRATGGYHRDKLIF
TRDV1	few	-	TRDJ1	TGTGCTCTTGGGGCCGACCCTCAGCAGGGGCACACCGATAAACTCATCTTT	CALGADPQQGHTDKLIF
TRDV1	-	TRDD3	TRDJ1	TGTGCTCTTGGGGAAGCCCCTGGTTCGGTGCCTGGGGGTAACCGGACCGATAAACTCATCTTT	CALGEAPGSVPGGNRTDKLIF
TRDV1	few	-	TRDJ1	TGTGCTCTTGGGGAAGTTCCTACAGTTGGGGGATCTGACCCCCAGTACACCGATAAACTCATCTTT	CALGEVPTVGGSDPQYTDKLIF
TRDV1	-	-	TRDJ1	TGTGCTCTTGGGGACCCTCCAGCCTGCACGGTTCTCGGGGTTTCCGGGGGAGGCCACGATAAACTCATCTTT	CALGDPPACTVLGVSGGGHDKLIF
TRDV2	-	TRDD3	TRDJ1	TGTGCCTGTGACACTTGGGTACTGGGGGATAGAACTGATAAACTCATCTTT	CACDTWVLGDRTDKLIF
TRDV1	few	TRDD3	TRDJ1	TGTGCTCTTGGGCTCCTTCCCCCAGAGTGGGGGATCGCCGATAAACTCATCTTT	CALGLLPPEWGIADKLIF
TRDV2	few	TRDD3	TRDJ1	TGTGCCTGTGACCGCCCCTGGGGGATAATGGCTTGGAGGGAACTCATCTTT	CACDRPWGIMAWRELIF
TRDV1	few	TRDD3	TRDJ1	TGTGCTCTTGGGAAGACTTGCTGGGGGGATTCCACCGATAAACTCATCTTT	CALGKTCWGDSTDKLIF